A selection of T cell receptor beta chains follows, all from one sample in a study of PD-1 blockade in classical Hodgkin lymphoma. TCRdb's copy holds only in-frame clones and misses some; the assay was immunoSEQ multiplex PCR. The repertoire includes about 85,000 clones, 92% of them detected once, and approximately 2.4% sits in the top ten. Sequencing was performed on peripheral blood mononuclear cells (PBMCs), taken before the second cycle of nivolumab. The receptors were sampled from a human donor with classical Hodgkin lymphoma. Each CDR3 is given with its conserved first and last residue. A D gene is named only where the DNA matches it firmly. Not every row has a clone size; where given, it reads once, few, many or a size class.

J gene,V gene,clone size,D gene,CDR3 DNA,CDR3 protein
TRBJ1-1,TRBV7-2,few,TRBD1,TGTGCCAGCAGCGCCGAGGCCAGGGGGACTGAAGCTTTCTTT,CASSAEARGTEAFF
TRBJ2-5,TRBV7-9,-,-,TGTGCCAGCAGCTTAGCTACAGGGCGCCAAGAGACCCAGTACTTC,CASSLATGRQETQYF
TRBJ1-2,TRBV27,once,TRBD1,TGTGCCAGCAGAACCCCGGGACAGGGGGCCGCCTATGGCTACACCTTC,CASRTPGQGAAYGYTF
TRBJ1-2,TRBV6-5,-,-,TGTGCCAGCAGTTACAGGGGGGGCGGGTATGGCTACACCTTC,CASSYRGGGYGYTF
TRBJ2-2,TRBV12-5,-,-,TGTGCTAGTGGTTTGGCCGTCGGGGAGCTGTTTTTT,CASGLAVGELFF
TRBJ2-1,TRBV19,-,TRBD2,TGTGCCAGTAGCGTTGCGGGAGGGTCCAATGAGCAGTTCTTC,CASSVAGGSNEQFF
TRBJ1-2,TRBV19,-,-,TGTGCCAGTAGAGATTGGGACGGTCGGGCTAACTATGGCTACACCTTC,CASRDWDGRANYGYTF
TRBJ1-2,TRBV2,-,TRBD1,TGTGCCAGCAGACCCATCCGGGACAGCAACTATGGCTACACCTTC,CASRPIRDSNYGYTF
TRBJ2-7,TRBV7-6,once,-,TGTGCCAGCAGCTTAGAGGCGGCTTCCTACGAGCAGTACTTC,CASSLEAASYEQYF
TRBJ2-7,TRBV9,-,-,TGTGCCAGCAGCGTAGGGGGAATATCCTACGAGCAGTACTTC,CASSVGGISYEQYF
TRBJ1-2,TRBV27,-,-,TGTGCCAGCAGTCAACTTACGGTCGGACAGCCTAGGAGAGGCTACACCTTC,CASSQLTVGQPRRGYTF
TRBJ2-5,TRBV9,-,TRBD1,TGTGCCAGCAGCTACGGGGACAGGCTAGGGAGAGAGACCCAGTACTTC,CASSYGDRLGRETQYF
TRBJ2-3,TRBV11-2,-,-,TGTGCCAGCACCTCGGAGGGCACAGATACGCAGTATTTT,CASTSEGTDTQYF
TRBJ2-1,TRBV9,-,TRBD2,TGTGCCAGCAGCGTAGCCCCCGGACTAGCGGGACGATACAATGAGCAGTTCTTC,CASSVAPGLAGRYNEQFF
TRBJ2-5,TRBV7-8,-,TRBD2,TGTGCCAGCAGCTTAGAGACTAGCGTCGGAGAGCAGTACTTC,CASSLETSVGEQYF
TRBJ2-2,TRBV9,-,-,TGTGCCACCACCGCCTCAGGGGGGGCCGGGGAGCTGTTTTTT,CATTASGGAGELFF
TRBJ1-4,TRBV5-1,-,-,TGCGCCAGCAGCTTGGTCCAGGGACGGGAAAAACTGTTTTTT,CASSLVQGREKLFF
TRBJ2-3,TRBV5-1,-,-,TGCGCCAGCAGCTTGGGGGGCGGATCTAGCACAGATACGCAGTATTTT,CASSLGGGSSTDTQYF
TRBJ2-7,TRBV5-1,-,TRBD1,TGCGCCAGCAGCTTTCCGGGACAGGGGAGGTACGAGCAGTACTTC,CASSFPGQGRYEQYF
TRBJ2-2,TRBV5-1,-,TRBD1,TGCGCCAGCAGTTTAAGACAGGGGGGGAACACCGGGGAGCTGTTTTTT,CASSLRQGGNTGELFF
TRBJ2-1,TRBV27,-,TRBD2,TGTGCCAGCAAGGAGACTAGCGGGAGGTACAATGAGCAGTTCTTC,CASKETSGRYNEQFF
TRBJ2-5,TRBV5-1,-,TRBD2,TGCGCCAGCAGCTTAGCGGGAGTCCCCCAAGAGACCCAGTACTTC,CASSLAGVPQETQYF
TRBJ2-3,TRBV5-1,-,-,TGCGCCAGCACCCTACACGTGGCCACAGATACGCAGTATTTT,CASTLHVATDTQYF
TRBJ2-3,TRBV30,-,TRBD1,TGTGCCTGGCTTACAGGGGGCAGCACAGATACGCAGTATTTT,CAWLTGGSTDTQYF
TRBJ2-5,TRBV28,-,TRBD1,TGTGCCAGCAGGACAGGGGGGCGCGTGACCCAGTACTTC,CASRTGGRVTQYF